Below, 30 T cell receptor beta chains from the same sample are listed, as sequenced in a study of a mutant IDH1 vaccine in newly diagnosed glioma. These TCRs' antigens remain unknown. Method: immunoSEQ multiplex PCR; TCRdb's copy keeps in-frame clones and lacks some. Of over 30,000 clones in the sample, roughly 80% were seen once. Time point noted: week 35, safety follow-up. It was 300 ug of mutant IDH1 20-mer peptide that made up each vaccine dose, given with topical imiquimod. This specimen consisted of PBMCs, obtained from a glioma patient whose treatment included an IDH1 peptide vaccine. The receptors come from a woman aged 30 to 39 with glioma. Some clones in this sample may be carry-over from other donors' samples.

This clone was counted a few times. The gene calls are TRBV23-1 and TRBJ2-7; D gene unclear. TRBV23-1 is identified as an open reading frame with a role that is uncertain. CDR3 length equals 14 residues. The V end lost 7 bases, the J end lost 1 base, and 14 bases lay between the germline ends. CDR3 region: CASTPWADSYEQYF. DNA for the CDR3: TGCGCCAGCACCCCCTGGGCGGATTCCTACGAGCAGTACTTC.

The rearrangement joins TRBV7-6 to TRBJ2-7; no firm D call. Germline values: CDR1 SGHVS, CDR2 FNYEAQ. The V and J ends lost 5 bases and 2 bases respectively, with 16 bases between them. The CDR3 sequence is 15 residues long. CDR3 region: CASSPGPGIPYEQYF. The CDR3 nucleotides read TGTGCCAGCAGCCCCGGGCCGGGCATCCCCTACGAGCAGTACTTC.

The V and J genes are TRBV15 and TRBJ2-7; TRBD2 matches at 10 bases. The CDR3 is 15 residues long. Per germline, CDR1 LNHNV and CDR2 YYDKDF (reference sequence). V was clipped by 5 bases and J by 7 bases; unmatched bases: 11. CDR3 nucleotides: TGTGCCACCAGCCCAGAGCGGGAGGGCCTTTGGGAGCAGTACTTC. It encodes CATSPEREGLWEQYF.

The chain is built from TRBV29-1 and TRBJ2-7; 9 positions agree with TRBD1. Germline values: CDR1 SQVTM, CDR2 ANQGSEA. After removal of 1 base from V and 4 bases from J, the junction contained 5 bases not matched to a gene. This CDR3 spans 14 amino acids. The CDR3 loop reads CSVEVPTGGYEQYF. The CDR3 DNA follows: TGCAGCGTTGAAGTACCGACAGGGGGGTACGAGCAGTACTTC.

This rearrangement joins TRBV19 to TRBJ2-7; D possibly corresponds to TRBD1 (6 bases). The V gene lost 5 bases and the J gene lost 3 bases, with 17 bases spanning the gap. The CDR3 consists of 15 residues. The germline gives CDR1 LNHDA, CDR2 SQIVND (reference sequence). The chain's CDR3 is CASSPRTAGYYEQYF. The CDR3 region has the DNA TGTGCCAGTAGTCCCCGGACAGCTGGTTACTACGAGCAGTACTTC.

The V and J genes are TRBV2 and TRBJ1-5; possibly TRBD1 for D (6 bases). The V gene's germline CDR1 is SNHLY and CDR2 FYNNEI. Trimming stripped 2 bases from V and 4 bases from J, with 12 bases between. The CDR3 covers 15 residues. The CDR3 is CASSERGGRNQPQHF. Here the CDR3 DNA reads TGTGCCAGCAGTGAAAGGGGGGGCAGGAATCAGCCCCAGCATTTT.

This clone was counted a single time. At one end the junction does not follow the germline gene, possibly because of a read error. The chain employs TRBV4-1 and TRBJ2-5, with 7 bases that match TRBD2. CDR1 and CDR2 from the germline V gene are MGHRA and YSYEKL. This CDR3 is 14 amino acids long. In DNA form, the CDR3 reads TGCGCCAGCAGTCAAGGACTAGTCCAAGAGACCCAGTACTTC. Translated, it gives CASSQGLVQETQYF.

This chain joins TRBV5-8 and TRBJ2-4, with D perhaps given as TRBD1 or TRBD2 (6 bases each). With 2 bases removed from V and 0 bases from J, the gap between germline ends came to 12 bases. The CDR3 covers 16 residues. Germline loops: CDR1 SGHTS, CDR2 YDEGEE. The CDR3 sequence is CASSFFGGGAKNIQYF. The CDR3, as DNA: TGTGCCAGCAGCTTCTTCGGGGGCGGAGCCAAAAACATTCAGTACTTC.

V usage is TRBV30 and J usage is TRBJ2-3, with TRBD2 matching over 14 bases. CDR1 is GTSNPN, CDR2 SVGIG, per germline (reference sequence). V was pared by 4 bases and J by 0 bases, with 9 bases of the junction left unmatched. This CDR3 contains 18 residues. CDR3 loop: CAWNAPGLAGASTDTQYF. The CDR3 coding sequence is TGTGCCTGGAATGCTCCGGGACTAGCGGGAGCTAGCACAGATACGCAGTATTTT.

This clone was picked up one time. V and J are TRBV5-4 and TRBJ2-7, with no clear D. CDR1 SGHNT and CDR2 YYREEE come from the germline V gene (reference sequence). The CDR3 runs 14 residues. Trimming shortened V by 2 bases and J by 2 bases, and 11 bases separated the two germline ends. The CDR3 nucleotides are TGTGCCAGCAGCTTACCCACTACGGCCTACGAGCAGTACTTC. Translated, it gives CASSLPTTAYEQYF.

The V and J genes are TRBV7-8 and TRBJ1-5; D remains ambiguous. This CDR3 is built from 13 residues. Trimming removed 6 bases from V and 5 bases from J, with 11 bases in between. The germline gives CDR1 SGHVS, CDR2 FQNEAQ. This CDR3 is CASSNLMDQPQHF. The CDR3, as DNA: TGTGCCAGCAGTAATCTAATGGATCAGCCCCAGCATTTT.

This chain joins TRBV5-4 and TRBJ1-2; D is unresolved. This CDR3 has 13 residues. Germline CDR1 is SGHNT and CDR2 is YYREEE (reference sequence). Trimming took off 4 bases at V and 4 bases at J, with 11 bases between the two ends. The CDR3 loop reads CASSADTSYGYTF. In DNA, the CDR3 is TGTGCCAGCAGCGCAGACACGAGCTATGGCTACACCTTC.

The V and J genes are TRBV6-1 and TRBJ1-4; 8 nucleotides align to TRBD1. The CDR3 has 14 amino acids. Germline V gives CDR1 MNHNS, CDR2 SASEGT. V was pared by 1 base and J by 10 bases, with 5 bases of the junction left unmatched. CDR3 loop: CASSEGDRPLKLFF. For the CDR3, the DNA is TGTGCCAGCAGTGAAGGGGACAGGCCTTTAAAACTGTTTTTT.

The V call is TRBV18, the J call TRBJ1-5; D might be TRBD1 (6 bases). This CDR3 is built from 15 residues. The V end was cut by 6 bases, the J end by 5 bases, with 17 bases between. CDR1 is KGHSH, CDR2 LQKENI, per germline. CDR3 in amino acids: CASSLSNRVDQPQHF. CDR3 coding DNA: TGTGCCAGCTCTCTTTCAAACAGGGTAGATCAGCCCCAGCATTTT.

The chain is built from TRBV11-2 and TRBJ2-7, with 9 bases that match TRBD2. Germline CDR1 reads SGHAT; CDR2 reads FQNNGV. The CDR3 spans 14 residues. Trimming took 2 bases from V and 2 from J; bases not matched to a gene: 1. The CDR3 nucleotides are TGTGCCAGCAGCTTAAGCGGGAGGACCTACGAGCAGTACTTC. Translated: CASSLSGRTYEQYF.

The chain has TRBV28 and TRBJ1-1; unclear D gene. The CDR3 is 13 residues long. The ends were cut back, 4 bases at V and 4 bases at J, with 10 bases in the middle. Germline-derived CDR1 and CDR2 are MDHEN and SYDVKM. CDR3 sequence (DNA): TGTGCCAGCAGTTCCCCCATGGGCACTGAAGCTTTCTTT. This codes for CASSSPMGTEAFF. Full variable domain (rest looked up from reference TRBV28 and TRBJ1-1): DVKVTQSSRYLVKRTGEKVFLECVQDMDHENMFWYRQDPGLGLRLIYFSYDVKMKEKGDIPEGYSVSREKKERFSLILESASTNQTSMYLCASSSPMGTEAFFGQGTRLTVV.

The chain couples TRBV7-8 to TRBJ2-7; D is undetermined. The CDR3 has 11 amino acids. Germline V CDR1 and CDR2: SGHVS, FQNEAQ. The ends were cut back, 3 bases at V and 6 bases at J, with 6 bases in the middle. The CDR3 region has the DNA TGTGCCAGCAGCTTGTCCCTCGAGCAGTACTTC. Its protein is CASSLSLEQYF.

This clone turned up a few times. The chain couples TRBV6-5 to TRBJ2-5, with TRBD1 as a possible D gene (6 bases). The V end lost 6 bases, the J end lost 5 bases, and 19 bases lay between the germline ends. There are 15 residues in the CDR3. Germline lookup yields CDR1 MNHEY and CDR2 SVGAGI. CDR3 in DNA: TGTGCCAGCAGGGCTCTGACAGGCTCAGGGGAGACCCAGTACTTC. This encodes CASRALTGSGETQYF.

This clone was recorded a few times. The J gene is TRBJ1-5, the V gene TRBV2; 8 bases match TRBD1. The CDR3 loop spans 15 amino acids. The germline V gene has CDR1 SNHLY and CDR2 FYNNEI. Losses at the gene ends were 3 bases for V and 2 bases for J; bases not matched to a gene: 3. The CDR3 is CASSDRGLGNQPQHF. The DNA for the CDR3 is TGTGCCAGCAGTGACAGGGGGCTAGGCAATCAGCCCCAGCATTTT.

The chain is built from TRBV14 and TRBJ2-7; 9 bases map to TRBD1. V trimming: 6 bases; J trimming: 4 bases; junction bases outside the gene matches: 7. The CDR3 consists of 14 residues. Germline CDR1 is SGHDN and CDR2 is FVKESK. CDR3 sequence reads: CASSPGTGSYEQYF. CDR3 nucleotides: TGTGCCAGCAGTCCCGGGACAGGGTCGTACGAGCAGTACTTC. The full variable domain, rest sourced from reference TRBV14 and TRBJ2-7, is EAGVTQFPSHSVIEKGQTVTLRCDPISGHDNLYWYRRVMGKEIKFLLHFVKESKQDESGMPNNRFLAERTGGTYSTLKVQPAELEDSGVYFCASSPGTGSYEQYFGPGTRLTVT.

Here the CDR3 DNA reads TGTGCCAGGGGGGACAGGGCGGACACTGAAGCTTTCTTT. Translated, it gives CARGDRADTEAFF. The chain links TRBV2 to TRBJ1-1, with 9 bases identical to TRBD1. Germline trimming cut 9 bases from V and 3 bases from J; bases unmatched to any gene: 5. The CDR3 is 13 residues long. Germline values: CDR1 SNHLY, CDR2 FYNNEI.

The rearrangement uses TRBV2 and TRBJ2-7; weak D call: TRBD2 (5 bases). V was trimmed by 7 bases and J by 5 bases, leaving 15 bases between them. CDR1 and CDR2 (germline): SNHLY, FYNNEI. This CDR3 region has 13 residues. As DNA, the CDR3 is TGTGCCAGCAACTTTAGAGGGATCAACGAGCAGTACTTC. This gives the protein CASNFRGINEQYF.

This clone was recorded once. The CDR3 nucleotides are TGTGCCAGCAGTTACGGGGCTAGCGGGAATCGGGAGACCCAGTACTTC. Translated, it gives CASSYGASGNRETQYF. The chain joins TRBV6-5 to TRBJ2-5; 9 bases line up with TRBD2. The ends lost 2 bases at V and 5 bases at J; junction bases unmatched: 9. Per the germline V gene, CDR1 is MNHEY and CDR2 is SVGAGI. The CDR3 has 16 amino acids.

The genes are TRBV2 and TRBJ2-2; 9 bases align to TRBD1. Losses at the gene ends were 8 bases for V and 7 bases for J; bases not matched to a gene: 2. Germline V gene sequence: CDR1 SNHLY, CDR2 FYNNEI. CDR3 length: 12 residues. Here the CDR3 reads CASGGQGGELFF. CDR3 DNA sequence: TGTGCCAGCGGGGGACAGGGCGGGGAGCTGTTTTTT. The whole variable domain, filled in from reference TRBV2 and TRBJ2-2, reads EPEVTQTPSHQVTQMGQEVILRCVPISNHLYFYWYRQILGQKVEFLVSFYNNEISEKSEIFDDQFSVERPDGSNFTLKIRSTKLEDSAMYFCASGGQGGELFFGEGSRLTVL.

The chain is built from TRBV6-6 and TRBJ1-1; D uncertain. The CDR3 loop spans 11 amino acids. The V gene's germline CDR1 is MNHNY and CDR2 SVGAGI (reference sequence). V shed 7 bases and J shed 8 bases, with 11 bases lying between them. This CDR3 is CASNFLSEAFF. The DNA of the CDR3 is TGTGCCAGCAATTTCCTCTCCGAAGCTTTCTTT.

This rearrangement joins TRBV28 to TRBJ1-4; tentative D call: TRBD1 (5 bases). Trimming pared 3 bases from V and 0 bases from J, leaving 14 bases between. Germline V gene sequence: CDR1 MDHEN, CDR2 SYDVKM. This CDR3 comprises 17 residues. This CDR3 is CASSFHHLQATNEKLFF. The CDR3 bases are TGTGCCAGCAGTTTTCATCACCTACAGGCAACTAATGAAAAACTGTTTTTT.

The genes are TRBV29-1 and TRBJ1-2; 8 bases are a match to TRBD1. CDR3 length: 14 amino acids. The germline V gene has CDR1 SQVTM and CDR2 ANQGSEA. V was pared by 3 bases and J by 8 bases, with 11 bases of the junction left unmatched. For the CDR3, the DNA is TGCAGCGTTGAGGTCCGACAGGGGAACTGGGGCTACACCTTC. Translated, it gives CSVEVRQGNWGYTF.

This rearrangement joins TRBV4-1 to TRBJ2-5; D call uncertain. This CDR3 spans 15 amino acids. V was cut by 2 bases and J by 4 bases, with 14 bases left in between. The V gene's germline CDR1 is MGHRA and CDR2 YSYEKL. The CDR3, as DNA: TGCGCCAGCAGCCAATCGGACGACCTTCCAGAGACCCAGTACTTC. Residues: CASSQSDDLPETQYF.

The chain couples TRBV4-1 to TRBJ1-4, with 8 nucleotides matching TRBD1. The junction had 5 bases not matched to a gene; V was cut back by 5 bases and J by 3 bases. This CDR3 spans 15 amino acids. CDR1 and CDR2 from the germline V gene are MGHRA and YSYEKL. The CDR3 protein is CASSAQQGANEKLFF. The CDR3, as DNA: TGCGCCAGCAGCGCCCAACAGGGGGCTAATGAAAAACTGTTTTTT.

This clone was observed a few times. V usage is TRBV30 and J usage is TRBJ1-3, with D perhaps TRBD1 (6 bases). V shed 3 bases and J shed 2 bases, with 8 bases lying between them. CDR3 length: 13 residues. From germline, CDR1 is GTSNPN and CDR2 SVGIG (reference sequence). CDR3 residues: CAWRGGPGNTIYF. The CDR3 nucleotides read TGTGCCTGGAGGGGGGGGCCTGGAAACACCATATATTTT.